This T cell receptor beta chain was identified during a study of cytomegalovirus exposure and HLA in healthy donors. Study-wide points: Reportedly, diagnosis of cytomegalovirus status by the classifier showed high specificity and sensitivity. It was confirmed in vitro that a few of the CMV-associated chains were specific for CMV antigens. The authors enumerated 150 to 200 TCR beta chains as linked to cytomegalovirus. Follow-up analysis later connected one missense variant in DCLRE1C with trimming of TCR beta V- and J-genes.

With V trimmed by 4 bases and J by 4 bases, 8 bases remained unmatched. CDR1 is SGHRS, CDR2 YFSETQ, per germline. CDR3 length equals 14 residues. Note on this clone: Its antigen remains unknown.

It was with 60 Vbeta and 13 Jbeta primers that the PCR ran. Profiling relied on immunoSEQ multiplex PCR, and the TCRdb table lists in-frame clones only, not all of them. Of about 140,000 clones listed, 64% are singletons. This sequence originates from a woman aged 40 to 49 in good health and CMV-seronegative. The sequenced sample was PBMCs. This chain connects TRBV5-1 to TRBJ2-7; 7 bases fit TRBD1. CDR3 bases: TGCGCCAGCAGCCCCGGGACAGCTAGTTACGAGCAGTACTTC. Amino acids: CASSPGTASYEQYF.